This T cell receptor beta chain derives from a study of CXCR3-negative and CXCR3-positive naive CD8 T cells. Notes on the study in general: Memory cells diverged, while naive CXCR3-positive and CXCR3-negative cells had similar TRBV-TRBJ usage. A higher hydrophobicity marked the TRB CDR3s of CXCR3-positive naive cells versus CXCR3-negative naive cells.

The CDR3 spans 15 residues. It was by 5' RACE with UMI labels that the TRB cDNA libraries were prepared. From its re-call of the 5' RACE reads, TCRdb lists each CDR3 protein once, without DNA. Recorded for this sample: 55,000 to 70,000 distinct CDR3 sequences. A word on this clonotype: Its specificity is unknown.

This TCR derives from a human donor in good health. Some clones in this sample may be carry-over from other donors' samples. Sequenced input: naive CXCR3+ CD8+ T cells from blood. Regarding subset: CD45RO-CCR7+CD27+CD95- naive CD8+ T cells expressing CXCR3 (TNR3+). This chain connects TRBV21-1 to TRBJ2-1. TRBV21-1 is a pseudogene. The CDR3 here is CASSKDGFGDNEQFF.